This T cell receptor (beta chain) was sequenced for a study of blood T cell repertoires in COVID-19. The table lists this clone with a count of one. Clones were sequenced by immunoSEQ multiplex PCR, and TCRdb holds only the in-frame ones, with some missing. This repertoire shows about 72,000 clones, around 90% found once; its top ten account for around 28%. Source material: peripheral blood. The clonotype was recovered from a man over 45 with acute or convalescent COVID-19.

CDR3 residues: CASSASLQGGSGANVLTF. CDR3 nucleotides: TGTGCCAGCAGTGCGTCCTTGCAAGGGGGCTCTGGGGCCAACGTCCTGACTTTC. This rearrangement joins TRBV6-4 to TRBJ2-6; D is perhaps TRBD1 (6 bases). CDR1 and CDR2 from the germline V gene are MRHNA and SNTAGT. This CDR3 is built from 18 residues. Trimming left V 4 bases short and J 0 bases short, with 16 bases between.